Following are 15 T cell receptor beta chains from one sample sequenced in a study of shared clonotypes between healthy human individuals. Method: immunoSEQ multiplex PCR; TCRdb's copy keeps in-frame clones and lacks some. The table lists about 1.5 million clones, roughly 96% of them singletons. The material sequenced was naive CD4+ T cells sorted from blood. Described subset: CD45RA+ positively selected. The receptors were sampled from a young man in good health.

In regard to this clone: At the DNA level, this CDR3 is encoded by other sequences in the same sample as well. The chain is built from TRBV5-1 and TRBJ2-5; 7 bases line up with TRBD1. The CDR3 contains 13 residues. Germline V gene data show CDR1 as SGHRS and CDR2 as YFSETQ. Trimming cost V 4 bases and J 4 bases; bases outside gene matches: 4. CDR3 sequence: CASSPTGRETQYF. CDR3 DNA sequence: TGCGCCAGCAGCCCGACAGGGAGAGAGACCCAGTACTTC.

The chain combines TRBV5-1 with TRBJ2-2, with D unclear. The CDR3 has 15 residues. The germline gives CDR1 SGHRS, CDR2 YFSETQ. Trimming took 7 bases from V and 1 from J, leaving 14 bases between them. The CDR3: CASGNGPRNTGELFF. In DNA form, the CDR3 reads TGCGCCAGCGGGAACGGCCCCAGGAACACCGGGGAGCTGTTTTTT.

CDR3 sequence reads: CASSLEGGRAYNEQFF. CDR3 DNA sequence: TGTGCCAGCAGCTTAGAGGGCGGGAGGGCCTACAATGAGCAGTTCTTC. The chain is built from TRBV7-2 and TRBJ2-1; 9 positions agree with TRBD2. CDR3 size: 16 residues. Looked up from germline, CDR1 is SGHTA and CDR2 is FQGNSA. With 1 base clipped from V and 2 bases from J, the junction kept 3 bases outside the gene matches.

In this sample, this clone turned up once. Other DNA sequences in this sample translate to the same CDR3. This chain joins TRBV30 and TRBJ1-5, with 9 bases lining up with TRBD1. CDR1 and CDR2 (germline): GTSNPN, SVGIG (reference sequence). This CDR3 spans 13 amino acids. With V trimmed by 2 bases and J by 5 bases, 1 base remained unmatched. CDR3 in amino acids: CAWSTGGDQPQHF. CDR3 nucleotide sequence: TGTGCCTGGAGTACAGGGGGCGATCAGCCCCAGCATTTT.

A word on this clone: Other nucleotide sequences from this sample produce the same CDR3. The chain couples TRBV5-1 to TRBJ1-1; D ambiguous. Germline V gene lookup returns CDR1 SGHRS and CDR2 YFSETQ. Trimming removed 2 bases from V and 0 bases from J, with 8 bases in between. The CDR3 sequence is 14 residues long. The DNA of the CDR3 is TGCGCCAGCAGCTTAGACGGTCTGAACACTGAAGCTTTCTTT. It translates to CASSLDGLNTEAFF.

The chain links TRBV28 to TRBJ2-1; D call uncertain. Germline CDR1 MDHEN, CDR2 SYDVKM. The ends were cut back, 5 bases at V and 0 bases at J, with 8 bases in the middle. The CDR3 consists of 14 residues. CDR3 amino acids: CASSRPSSYNEQFF. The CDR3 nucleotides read TGTGCCAGCAGTAGGCCTAGCTCCTACAATGAGCAGTTCTTC.

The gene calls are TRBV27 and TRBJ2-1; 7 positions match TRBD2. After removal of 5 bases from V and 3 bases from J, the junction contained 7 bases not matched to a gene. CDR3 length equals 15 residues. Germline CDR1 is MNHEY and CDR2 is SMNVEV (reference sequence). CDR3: CASSNAGAHYNEQFF. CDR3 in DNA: TGTGCCAGCAGTAATGCGGGAGCGCACTACAATGAGCAGTTCTTC.

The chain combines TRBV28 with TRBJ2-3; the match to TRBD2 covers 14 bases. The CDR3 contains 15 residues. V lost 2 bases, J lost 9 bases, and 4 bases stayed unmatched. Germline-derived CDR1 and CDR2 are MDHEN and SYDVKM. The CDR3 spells CASSLGTSGRGTQYF. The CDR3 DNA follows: TGTGCCAGCAGTTTAGGGACTAGCGGGAGAGGAACGCAGTATTTT.

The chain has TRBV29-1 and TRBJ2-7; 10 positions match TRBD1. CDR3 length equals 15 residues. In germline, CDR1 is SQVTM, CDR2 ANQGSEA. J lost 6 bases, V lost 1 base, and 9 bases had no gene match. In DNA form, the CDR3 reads TGCAGCGTTGAAGCTCGGGACAGGGGTGCGGGCGAGCAGTACTTC. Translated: CSVEARDRGAGEQYF.

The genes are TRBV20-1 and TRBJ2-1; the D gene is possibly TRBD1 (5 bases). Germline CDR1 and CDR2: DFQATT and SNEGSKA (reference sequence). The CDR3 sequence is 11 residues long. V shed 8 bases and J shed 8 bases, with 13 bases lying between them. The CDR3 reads CSPNDRYEQFF. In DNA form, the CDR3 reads TGCAGTCCAAACGACAGATATGAGCAGTTCTTC.

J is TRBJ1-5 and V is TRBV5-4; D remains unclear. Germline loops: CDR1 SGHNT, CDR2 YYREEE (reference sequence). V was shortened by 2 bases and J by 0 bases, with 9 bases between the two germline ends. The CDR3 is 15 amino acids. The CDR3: CASSLGGDSNQPQHF. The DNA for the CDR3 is TGTGCCAGCAGCTTAGGCGGAGATAGCAATCAGCCCCAGCATTTT. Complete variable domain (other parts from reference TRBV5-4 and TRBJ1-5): ETGVTQSPTHLIKTRGQQVTLRCSSQSGHNTVSWYQQALGQGPQFIFQYYREEENGRGNFPPRFSGLQFPNYSSELNVNALELDDSALYLCASSLGGDSNQPQHFGDGTRLSIL.

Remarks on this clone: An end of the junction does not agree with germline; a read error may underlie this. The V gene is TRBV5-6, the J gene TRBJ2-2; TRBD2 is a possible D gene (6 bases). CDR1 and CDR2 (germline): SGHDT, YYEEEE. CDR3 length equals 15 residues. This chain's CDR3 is CASSLLGLHTGELLF. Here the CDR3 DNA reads TGTGCCAGCAGCTTACTGGGACTTCACACCGGGGAGCTGCTTTTT. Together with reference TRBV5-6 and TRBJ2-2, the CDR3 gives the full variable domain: DAGVTQSPTHLIKTRGQQVTLRCSPKSGHDTVSWYQQALGQGPQFIFQYYEEEERQRGNFPDRFSGHQFPNYSSELNVNALLLGDSALYLCASSLLGLHTGELLFGEGSRLTVL.

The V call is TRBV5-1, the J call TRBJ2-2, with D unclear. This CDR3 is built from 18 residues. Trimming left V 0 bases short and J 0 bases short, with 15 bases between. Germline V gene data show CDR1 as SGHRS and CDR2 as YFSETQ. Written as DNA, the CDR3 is TGCGCCAGCAGCTTGGAGGGCAGGAGACACGCGAACACCGGGGAGCTGTTTTTT. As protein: CASSLEGRRHANTGELFF.

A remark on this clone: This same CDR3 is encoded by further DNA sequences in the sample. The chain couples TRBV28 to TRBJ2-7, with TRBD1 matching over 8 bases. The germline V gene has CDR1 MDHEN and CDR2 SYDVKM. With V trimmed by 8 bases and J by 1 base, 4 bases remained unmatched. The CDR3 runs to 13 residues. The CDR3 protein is CASRRDRSYEQYF. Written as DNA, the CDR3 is TGTGCCAGCCGACGGGACAGGTCCTACGAGCAGTACTTC.

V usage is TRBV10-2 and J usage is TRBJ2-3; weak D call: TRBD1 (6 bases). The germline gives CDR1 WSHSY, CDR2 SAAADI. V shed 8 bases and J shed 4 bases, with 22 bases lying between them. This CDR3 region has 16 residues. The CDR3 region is CASADRQGFRPDTQYF. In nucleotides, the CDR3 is TGCGCCAGCGCCGACAGGCAGGGGTTTCGCCCAGATACGCAGTATTTT.